These 31 T cell receptor beta chains came from one sample sequenced in a study of shared clonotypes between healthy human individuals. Clones were read by immunoSEQ multiplex PCR, and TCRdb kept only the in-frame ones, dropping some. In the table there are over a million clones, roughly 74% of which are singletons. Sequencing used memory CD4+ T cells from PBMCs. The subset was: CD45RA-negative fraction. These receptors all stem from a man between 18 and 29 years old in good health. Some clones in this sample may be carry-over from other donors' samples.

The chain employs TRBV21-1 and TRBJ1-1. TRBV21-1 is a pseudogene locus. The CDR3 length is 18 residues. CDR3 nucleotide sequence: TGTGCCAGCAGCAAAGGTCGGAGGGGGGGACCTACCAATCCCCGGGCTTTCTTT. Translated, it gives CASSKGRRGGPTNPRAFF.

The chain recombines TRBV10-3 with TRBJ2-3; D is possibly TRBD1 or TRBD2 (5 bases each). This CDR3 is 16 amino acids long. The ends were cut back, 6 bases at V and 4 bases at J, with 20 bases in the middle. Per germline, CDR1 ENHRY and CDR2 SYGVKD. For the CDR3, the DNA is TGTGCCATCAGCCCCGCCGGGACCTTGCCCGCAGATACGCAGTATTTT. Residues: CAISPAGTLPADTQYF.

This clone was found once. The chain recombines TRBV5-1 with TRBJ2-7; 11 nucleotides align to TRBD2. V was pared by 3 bases and J by 3 bases, with 11 bases of the junction left unmatched. The CDR3 is made up of 17 amino acids. Germline V gene data show CDR1 as SGHRS and CDR2 as YFSETQ. In nucleotides, the CDR3 is TGCGCCAGCAGCTCCTCCGATGGGACTAGCGGCTTCTACGAGCAGTACTTC. Amino acid sequence: CASSSSDGTSGFYEQYF.

The chain employs TRBV4-2 and TRBJ2-3; 8 nucleotides match TRBD2. This CDR3 spans 19 amino acids. Losses at the gene ends were 0 bases for V and 4 bases for J; bases not matched to a gene: 15. CDR1 and CDR2 (germline): LGHNA, YNFKEQ. Here the CDR3 reads CASSQDYAFSGDGADTQYF. The DNA for the CDR3 is TGTGCCAGCAGCCAAGATTATGCCTTTAGCGGGGACGGGGCAGATACGCAGTATTTT.

Details on this clone: Different DNA sequences within this sample yield the same CDR3. The genes are TRBV27 and TRBJ2-5, with 10 bases that match TRBD1. This CDR3 is 13 amino acids long. Per germline, CDR1 MNHEY and CDR2 SMNVEV (reference sequence). V lost 6 bases to trimming and J lost 4 bases; unmatched junction nucleotides: 2. CDR3 nucleotide sequence: TGTGCCAGCAGACGGACAGGGGGAGAGACCCAGTACTTC. It encodes CASRRTGGETQYF.

The chain employs TRBV28 and TRBJ2-7, with 8 bases matching TRBD1. This CDR3 is built from 15 residues. Germline V gene lookup returns CDR1 MDHEN and CDR2 SYDVKM. J lost 4 bases, V lost 6 bases, and 11 bases had no gene match. The CDR3 DNA follows: TGTGCCAGCAGAAATAAGGGGACAGGTGGGTACGAGCAGTACTTC. Amino acids: CASRNKGTGGYEQYF.

As regards this clone: The sample holds other DNA sequences that translate to the same CDR3. V and J are TRBV6-6 and TRBJ1-5; D is uncertain. Germline V gene sequence: CDR1 MNHNY, CDR2 SVGAGI (reference sequence). With 2 bases removed from V and 5 bases from J, the gap between germline ends came to 7 bases. This CDR3 has 13 amino acids. The CDR3 DNA sequence: TGTGCCAGCAGTTACAGGGCGGATCAGCCCCAGCATTTT. The encoded protein is CASSYRADQPQHF.

This chain uses TRBV5-4 with TRBJ2-5, with TRBD1 as a possible D gene (7 bases). The end of the DNA fits TRBJ2-7 better, so the J call may be wrong. Germline-derived CDR1 and CDR2 are SGHNT and YYREEE (reference sequence). This CDR3 has 15 amino acids. CDR3 in amino acids: CASSSGTQGGYEQYF. CDR3 coding DNA: TGTGCCAGCAGCTCCGGGACTCAGGGGGGCTACGAGCAGTACTTC.

This sequence joins TRBV10-3 and TRBJ1-1; D gene ambiguous. Germline loops: CDR1 ENHRY, CDR2 SYGVKD. Trimming cost V 0 bases and J 6 bases, with 17 bases left between them. The CDR3 runs to 16 residues. This CDR3 reads CAISESGRTGGAEAFF. In nucleotides, the CDR3 is TGTGCCATCAGTGAGTCGGGAAGGACCGGCGGGGCTGAAGCTTTCTTT.

The rearrangement joins TRBV6-5 to TRBJ1-5; D uncertain. CDR1 MNHEY and CDR2 SVGAGI come from the germline V gene. The CDR3 is 14 residues long. V lost 0 bases and J 3 bases, leaving 6 bases between the germline ends. The CDR3 sequence is CASSYSRDNQPQHF. Written as DNA, the CDR3 is TGTGCCAGCAGTTACTCCAGAGACAATCAGCCCCAGCATTTT.

This chain uses TRBV5-1 with TRBJ2-5; D call uncertain. With 4 bases removed from V and 5 bases from J, the gap between germline ends came to 12 bases. There are 13 residues in the CDR3. Germline V CDR1 and CDR2: SGHRS, YFSETQ. This chain's CDR3 is CASSASARETQYF. The CDR3 region has the DNA TGCGCCAGCAGCGCGAGCGCGAGGGAGACCCAGTACTTC.

The chain has TRBV28 and TRBJ1-4; 8 bases line up with TRBD1. Unmatched junction bases numbered 0, after V lost 5 bases and J lost 1 base. The CDR3 is made up of 14 amino acids. Germline V gene lookup returns CDR1 MDHEN and CDR2 SYDVKM. CDR3 sequence (DNA): TGTGCCAGCAGTGACAGGGGAACTAATGAAAAACTGTTTTTT. It encodes CASSDRGTNEKLFF.

At least ten counts were recorded for this clone. V gene TRBV5-1 combines with J gene TRBJ2-2; D unresolved. Per the germline V gene, CDR1 is SGHRS and CDR2 is YFSETQ. The CDR3 totals 14 residues. Trimming took off 7 bases at V and 2 bases at J, with 12 bases between the two ends. CDR3 in amino acids: CASLSTENTGELFF. The CDR3 nucleotides are TGCGCCAGCTTATCCACAGAAAACACCGGGGAGCTGTTTTTT.

The V call is TRBV10-1, the J call TRBJ2-1, with 15 bases matching TRBD2. Germline values: CDR1 WNHNN, CDR2 SYGVQD (reference sequence). This CDR3 has 15 residues. With V trimmed by 3 bases and J by 9 bases, 3 bases remained unmatched. The CDR3 protein is CASSDGTSGRFEQFF. In DNA form, the CDR3 reads TGCGCCAGCAGTGATGGGACTAGCGGGAGGTTTGAGCAGTTCTTC.

The chain recombines TRBV15 with TRBJ2-5, with 10 bases lining up with TRBD1. Germline lookup yields CDR1 LNHNV and CDR2 YYDKDF (reference sequence). This CDR3 comprises 16 residues. J gave up 5 bases and V 2 bases, and 8 bases lay outside the gene matches. In nucleotides, the CDR3 is TGTGCCACCAGCAGATCACGACAGGGGGCAAGCGAGACCCAGTACTTC. It is translated as CATSRSRQGASETQYF.

The V gene is TRBV9, the J gene TRBJ2-1; D is perhaps TRBD1 (6 bases). With 3 bases removed from V and 4 bases from J, the gap between germline ends came to 8 bases. This CDR3 spans 13 amino acids. Germline V gives CDR1 SGDLS, CDR2 YYNGEE. CDR3 amino acids: CASSAGQYNEQFF. The CDR3 nucleotides read TGTGCCAGCAGCGCGGGACAATACAATGAGCAGTTCTTC.

The CDR3, as DNA: TGTGCCAGCAGCCGGACGGGCTACAATGAGCAGTTCTTC. It specifies CASSRTGYNEQFF. The chain has TRBV7-9 and TRBJ2-1; D uncertain. The CDR3 runs to 13 residues. V was clipped by 5 bases and J by 3 bases, with 8 bases between them. Per the germline V gene, CDR1 is SEHNR and CDR2 is FQNEAQ (reference sequence).

The genes are TRBV7-3 and TRBJ2-6; D is unresolved. The CDR3 is made up of 15 amino acids. Trimming cost V 4 bases and J 3 bases, with 10 bases left between them. The germline CDR1 and CDR2 sequences are SGHTA and FQGTGA. This CDR3 reads CASSSKTLGANVLTF. CDR3 DNA sequence: TGTGCCAGCAGCTCAAAGACCCTTGGGGCCAACGTCCTGACTTTC.

The V gene is TRBV4-1, the J gene TRBJ1-5; 11 nucleotides line up with TRBD1. The germline V gene encodes CDR1 MGHRA and CDR2 YSYEKL. The V and J ends lost 1 base and 6 bases, in that order; junction bases with no gene match: 8. This CDR3 is built from 17 residues. CDR3 nucleotides: TGCGCCAGCAGCCAAGGGACAGGGGGCATTAATTTTCAGCCCCAGCATTTT. Amino acid sequence: CASSQGTGGINFQPQHF.

V and J are TRBV6-1 and TRBJ2-6, with no clear D. From germline, CDR1 is MNHNS and CDR2 SASEGT. V lost 0 bases and J 0 bases, leaving 12 bases between the germline ends. This CDR3 has 18 residues. This chain's CDR3 is CASSEARISSSGANVLTF. Here the CDR3 DNA reads TGTGCCAGCAGTGAAGCGAGGATTTCGAGCTCTGGGGCCAACGTCCTGACTTTC.

Only a few counts were recorded for this clone. The chain carries TRBV18 and TRBJ2-1, with D maybe TRBD1 (5 bases). CDR3 length: 15 amino acids. V shed 6 bases and J shed 4 bases, with 16 bases lying between them. CDR1 is KGHSH, CDR2 LQKENI, per germline. The CDR3 DNA follows: TGTGCCAGCTCGCTCGCAGGGTACGGTTACAATGAGCAGTTCTTC. It is translated as CASSLAGYGYNEQFF.

Only a few counts were recorded for this clone. The chain carries TRBV9 and TRBJ2-2; D gene ambiguous. V gave up 0 bases and J gave up 3 bases, with 9 bases separating them. Germline CDR1 is SGDLS and CDR2 is YYNGEE. The CDR3 is 15 amino acids. The DNA of the CDR3 is TGTGCCAGCAGCGTAGAATCCCTAGACACCGGGGAGCTGTTTTTT. It yields the protein CASSVESLDTGELFF.

The chain carries TRBV6-4 and TRBJ2-7; D may be TRBD1 or TRBD2 (5 bases each). The CDR3 is 14 amino acids. CDR1 is MRHNA and CDR2 is SNTAGT in the germline V gene. V lost 5 bases, J lost 2 bases, and 13 bases lay in between. The CDR3 protein is CASSTDWGTYEQYF. CDR3 bases: TGTGCCAGCAGTACCGACTGGGGGACCTACGAGCAGTACTTC.

This clone was observed once. V is TRBV10-3 and J is TRBJ1-2; D not certain. Germline V gene sequence: CDR1 ENHRY, CDR2 SYGVKD. The ends were cut back, 6 bases at V and 10 bases at J, with 18 bases in the middle. This CDR3 has 13 residues. The DNA of the CDR3 is TGTGCCATCAGCCCGATTGGAAATGATGCCTACACCTTC. As protein: CAISPIGNDAYTF.

This chain connects TRBV19 to TRBJ2-6, with D perhaps TRBD2 (7 bases). This CDR3 contains 17 residues. CDR1 LNHDA and CDR2 SQIVND come from the germline V gene (reference sequence). Trimming removed 7 bases from V and 0 bases from J, with 16 bases in between. The CDR3 coding sequence is TGTGCCAGTAACTCGAGGGGGGGCGGCTCTGGGGCCAACGTCCTGACTTTC. It specifies CASNSRGGGSGANVLTF.

This chain links TRBV4-3 with TRBJ1-4; TRBD1 matches at 8 bases. This CDR3 contains 15 residues. V shed 2 bases and J 8 bases; nucleotides not matched to a gene: 7. Germline V gene lookup returns CDR1 LGHNA and CDR2 YSLEER. The CDR3 sequence: CASSQSTGVGEKLFF. CDR3 DNA: TGCGCCAGCAGCCAATCGACAGGGGTTGGCGAAAAACTGTTTTTT.

The chain carries TRBV7-9 and TRBJ1-4; D not certain. Per the germline V gene, CDR1 is SEHNR and CDR2 is FQNEAQ (reference sequence). This CDR3 region has 16 residues. Between the trimmed V and J ends, which lost 0 bases and 0 bases, there was a span of 8 bases. CDR3 nucleotides: TGTGCCAGCAGCTTAGCCCTGGGAGCAACTAATGAAAAACTGTTTTTT. This codes for CASSLALGATNEKLFF.

The gene calls are TRBV29-1 and TRBJ2-5; D is undetermined. The J call may be wrong; the DNA end is better matched by TRBJ2-7. The CDR3 contains 14 residues. Per germline, CDR1 SQVTM and CDR2 ANQGSEA. As DNA, the CDR3 is TGCAGCGTTGCAAGTTCCGTCACTTCCTACGAGCAGTACTTC. It encodes CSVASSVTSYEQYF.

As for this clone: This CDR3 is also generated by other DNA sequences in the sample. The V and J genes are TRBV2 and TRBJ2-1; D call uncertain. V shed 4 bases and J shed 5 bases, with 3 bases lying between them. The CDR3 length is 11 residues. Germline V CDR1 and CDR2: SNHLY, FYNNEI. CDR3 amino acids: CASSAHNEQFF. CDR3 in DNA: TGTGCCAGCAGTGCGCACAATGAGCAGTTCTTC. The full variable domain, its missing parts supplied by reference TRBV2 and TRBJ2-1, is EPEVTQTPSHQVTQMGQEVILRCVPISNHLYFYWYRQILGQKVEFLVSFYNNEISEKSEIFDDQFSVERPDGSNFTLKIRSTKLEDSAMYFCASSAHNEQFFGPGTRLTVL.

The V gene is TRBV30, the J gene TRBJ2-2; D call uncertain. CDR1 is GTSNPN and CDR2 is SVGIG in the germline V gene (reference sequence). Trimming removed 3 bases at V and 4 bases at J, with 12 bases between. The length of the CDR3 is 14 residues. The CDR3 DNA follows: TGTGCCTGGAGATTAGGCGGCCGCACCGGGGAGCTGTTTTTT. This translates into CAWRLGGRTGELFF.

The genes are TRBV5-1 and TRBJ2-7; 12 nucleotides line up with TRBD2. V lost 1 base and J lost 0; bases outside the gene matches: 14. The CDR3 extends over 20 amino acids. Germline values: CDR1 SGHRS, CDR2 YFSETQ. CDR3 protein: CASSLNPASLAGGYSYEQYF. CDR3 sequence (DNA): TGCGCCAGCAGCTTGAATCCGGCATCCCTAGCGGGAGGGTACTCCTACGAGCAGTACTTC.